The sequence of this T cell receptor (beta chain) was determined in a study of a mutant IDH1 vaccine in newly diagnosed glioma. Background on the study: Treatment recipients were about 62% male and around 40% female, and their mean age was roughly 40 years. Pretreatment consisted of radiotherapy, temozolomide, or both, with most receiving both. Study observations and caveats: Top-clonotype changes in peripheral T cells seemed unrelated to pseudoprogression.

TCRdb's table, derived via immunoSEQ multiplex PCR, lists solely in-frame clones and lacks some. The sample records about 50,000 clones, 86% being singletons. As to time point: baseline, week 1 (first vaccination visit). Treatment meaning: pre-vaccination baseline after standard-of-care therapy. Newly diagnosed WHO grade 3 or 4 IDH1-mutant, ATRX-lost astrocytomas were identified in the donors. About this clone: Its cognate antigen is unknown.

Germline V gene sequence: CDR1 SGHRS, CDR2 YFSETQ. V lost 4 bases and J lost 1, with 8 bases in between. CDR3 size: 13 residues. This receptor was taken from a man in his forties with glioma. The sample consisted of PBMCs, taken from a glioma patient treated with radiotherapy, temozolomide or both. J is TRBJ1-1 and V is TRBV5-1; D perhaps matches TRBD1 (5 bases). CDR3 sequence: CASSGDWNTEAFF. In DNA, the CDR3 is TGCGCCAGCAGCGGGGACTGGAACACTGAAGCTTTCTTT. Looking up the rest from reference TRBV5-1 and TRBJ1-1 gives the full variable domain: KAGVTQTPRYLIKTRGQQVTLSCSPISGHRSVSWYQQTPGQGLQFLFEYFSETQRNKGNFPGRFSGRQFSNSRSEMNVSTLELGDSALYLCASSGDWNTEAFFGQGTRLTVV.